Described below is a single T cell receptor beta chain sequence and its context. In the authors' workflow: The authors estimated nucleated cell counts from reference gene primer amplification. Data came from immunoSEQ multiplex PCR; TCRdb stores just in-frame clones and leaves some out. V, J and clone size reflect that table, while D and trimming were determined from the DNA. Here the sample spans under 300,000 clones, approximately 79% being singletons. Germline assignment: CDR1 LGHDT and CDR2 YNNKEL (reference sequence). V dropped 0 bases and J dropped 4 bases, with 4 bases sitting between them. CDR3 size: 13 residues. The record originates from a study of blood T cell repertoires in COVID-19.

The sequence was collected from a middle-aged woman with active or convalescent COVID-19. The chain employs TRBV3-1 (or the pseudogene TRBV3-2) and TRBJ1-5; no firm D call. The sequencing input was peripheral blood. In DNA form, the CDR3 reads TGTGCCAGCAGCCAAGATCCGAATCAGCCCCAGCATTTT. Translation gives CASSQDPNQPQHF.